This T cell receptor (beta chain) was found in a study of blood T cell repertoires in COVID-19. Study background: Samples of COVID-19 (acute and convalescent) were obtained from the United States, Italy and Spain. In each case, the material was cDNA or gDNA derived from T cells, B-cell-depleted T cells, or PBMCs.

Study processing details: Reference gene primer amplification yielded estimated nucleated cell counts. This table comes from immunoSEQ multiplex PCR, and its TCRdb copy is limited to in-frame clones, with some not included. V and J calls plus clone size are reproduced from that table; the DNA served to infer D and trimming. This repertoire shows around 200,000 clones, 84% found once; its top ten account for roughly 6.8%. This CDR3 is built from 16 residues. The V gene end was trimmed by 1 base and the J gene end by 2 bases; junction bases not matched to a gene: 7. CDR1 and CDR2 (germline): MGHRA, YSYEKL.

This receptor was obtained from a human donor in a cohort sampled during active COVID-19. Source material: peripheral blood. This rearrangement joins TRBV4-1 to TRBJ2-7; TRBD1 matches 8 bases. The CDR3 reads CASSQVPGQATYEQYF. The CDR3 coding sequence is TGCGCCAGCAGCCAAGTACCGGGACAGGCGACCTACGAGCAGTACTTC.